These T cell receptor beta chains were read from a single sample in a study of T cells after yellow fever vaccination. TCRdb reprocessed the 5' RACE reads with MiXCR, giving one entry per CDR3 protein. Of 250,000 to 400,000 distinct CDR3 sequences in the sample, 3.5% to 4.5% were seen once. The sample in question was PBMCs, obtained 15 days after the yellow fever booster vaccination. These receptors originate from a man younger than 35 who received the YFV17D yellow fever vaccine. Each CDR3 is given with its conserved first and last residue. A D gene is named only where the DNA matches it firmly. The size of a clone is reported for some rows only, either as once, few or many, or as a class for expanded clones.

V gene	D gene	clone size	J gene	CDR3 DNA	CDR3 protein
TRBV5-4	NA	many	TRBJ2-1	TGTGCCAGCAGGAGGGGGGCCAGTTCCTACAATGAGCAGTTCTTC	CASRRGASSYNEQFF
TRBV7-2	TRBD1	few	TRBJ2-7	TGTGCCAGCAGCTTAGAAGGGACAGTCGGCTACGAGCAGTACTTC	CASSLEGTVGYEQYF
TRBV13	NA	many	TRBJ1-4	TGTGCCAGCAGGCGGGGCAATGAAAAACTGTTTTTT	CASRRGNEKLFF
TRBV7-2	NA	many	TRBJ1-1	TGTGCCAGCAGCTTAGTAGCAGGGCTGGGCACTGAAGCTTTCTTT	CASSLVAGLGTEAFF
TRBV7-2	NA	many	TRBJ1-1	TGTGCCAGCAGCACCGCGGCGGCCGAGAACACTGAAGCTTTCTTT	CASSTAAAENTEAFF
TRBV11-2	NA	NA	TRBJ2-5	TGTGCCAGCAGCGGGGCGGGAACCGAGGGAGAGACCCAGTACTTC	CASSGAGTEGETQYF
TRBV9	NA	many	TRBJ1-4	TGTGCCAGCGCCCGGGCCCCCGATGAAAAACTGTTTTTT	CASARAPDEKLFF
TRBV5-1	NA	NA	TRBJ1-3	TGCGCCAGCAGCTTGGCCCCGGATGGAAACACCATATATTTT	CASSLAPDGNTIYF
TRBV6-6	NA	NA	TRBJ2-1	TGTGCCAGCAGTTCACTAGCCACATACCGACTCTACAATGAGCAGTTCTTC	CASSSLATYRLYNEQFF
TRBV28	NA	NA	TRBJ1-1	TGTGCCAGCAGAAAAGGGAGGGGGGAAGCTTTCTTT	CASRKGRGEAFF
TRBV6-2/TRBV6-3	NA	NA	TRBJ2-1	TGTGCCAGCAGTTATGCGTCGAATGAGCAGTTCTTC	CASSYASNEQFF
TRBV20-1	NA	few	TRBJ1-1	TGCAGTGCTAGAGATGTAGCGGTGAACACTGAAGCTTTCTTT	CSARDVAVNTEAFF
TRBV29-1	NA	many	TRBJ1-2	TGCAGCTACACAAGTAACTATGGCTACACCTTC	CSYTSNYGYTF
TRBV5-1	TRBD2	few	TRBJ2-3	TGCGCCAGCAAGTTGCGGGGGAGCACAGATACGCAGTATTTT	CASKLRGSTDTQYF
TRBV6-2/TRBV6-3	NA	NA	TRBJ2-1	TGTGCCAGCCGTATGGGACACCCACCCTACAATGAGCAGTTCTTC	CASRMGHPPYNEQFF
TRBV7-9	TRBD2	many	TRBJ2-1	TGTGCCAGCAGCTCCCCGATGGGTAGCGGGGAGGACAATGAGCAGTTCTTC	CASSSPMGSGEDNEQFF
TRBV27	NA	few	TRBJ2-1	TGTGCCAGCAGTTTTTCGGTAGGTGAGCAGTTCTTC	CASSFSVGEQFF
TRBV7-6	TRBD2	many	TRBJ2-1	TGTGCCAGCAGCTTATATAGCGGGGGGGACTTTCCTGAGCAGTTCTTC	CASSLYSGGDFPEQFF
TRBV29-1	TRBD2	many	TRBJ2-3	TGCAGCGTCGAGGGGACTAGCGGCTTCATAGATACGCAGTATTTT	CSVEGTSGFIDTQYF
TRBV7-6	TRBD1	many	TRBJ2-1	TGTGCCAGCAGCTTAAGGGCAGGGGGTGTCTATGAGCAGTTCTTC	CASSLRAGGVYEQFF
TRBV4-1	NA	NA	TRBJ2-3	TGCGCCAGCAGCCAAGATTCGAGCACCCCACGCGCAGATACGCAGTATTTT	CASSQDSSTPRADTQYF
TRBV28	NA	few	TRBJ1-2	TGTGCCAGCAGTTTTGGAGGGCTGGATGGCTACACCTTC	CASSFGGLDGYTF
TRBV20-1	NA	many	TRBJ2-3	TGCAGTGCTACGGTGGATACGCAGTATTTT	CSATVDTQYF
TRBV11-2	NA	few	TRBJ2-5	TGTGCCAGCAGCTTAGTGGTGGGGGGCTATGAGACCCAGTACTTC	CASSLVVGGYETQYF
TRBV6-5	NA	few	TRBJ1-1	TGTGCCAGCAGTTATAACGGGGTAGAGACTGAAGCTTTCTTT	CASSYNGVETEAFF
TRBV10-3	NA	NA	TRBJ2-5	TGTGCCATCGGCCGGGACGGCGAAGACGGAGAGACCCAGTACTTC	CAIGRDGEDGETQYF
TRBV20-1	NA	few	TRBJ2-1	TGCAGTGCTAGATCCTCCAATGAGCAGTTCTTC	CSARSSNEQFF
TRBV15	TRBD2	NA	TRBJ2-3	TGTGCCACCAGCGATCCCTCTAGCGGGGGCGGCGTGGGGGATACGCAGTATTTT	CATSDPSSGGGVGDTQYF
TRBV5-1	TRBD1	many	TRBJ2-1	TGCGCCAGCAGCTTGGGGGCTAGCAGGGGGTACAATGAGCAGTTCTTC	CASSLGASRGYNEQFF
TRBV5-6	TRBD1	NA	TRBJ2-7	TGTGCCAGCAGCCTGGGACAGGGAAAGTCAAATTACGAGCAGTACTTC	CASSLGQGKSNYEQYF
TRBV11-2	TRBD2	NA	TRBJ2-6	TGTGCCAGCAGCCCAACCATGGTAGCGGGGGGCTCTGGGGCCAACGTCCTGACTTTC	CASSPTMVAGGSGANVLTF
TRBV4-3	NA	NA	TRBJ2-6	TGCGCCAGCAGCCCTGGGGGGGGCGGTGGGGCCAACGTCCTGACTTTC	CASSPGGGGGANVLTF
TRBV3-1	NA	few	TRBJ2-3	TGTGCCAGCAGCCAGGGTCCTATCCGCACAGATACGCAGTATTTT	CASSQGPIRTDTQYF
TRBV4-3	TRBD1	many	TRBJ1-6	TGCGCCAGCAGCCAAGATTGGGCAGGGGGGTATAATTCACCCCTCCACTTT	CASSQDWAGGYNSPLHF
TRBV6-6	TRBD1	NA	TRBJ1-3	TGTGCCAGCAGCGACAAGACAGGGGGCCAGAACACCATATATTTT	CASSDKTGGQNTIYF
TRBV29-1	NA	few	TRBJ2-5	TGCAGCGTTGAAGATGGACAGAGCCAAGAGACCCAGTACTTC	CSVEDGQSQETQYF
TRBV4-1	NA	few	TRBJ2-7	TGCGCCAGCAGCCAAGATATCTGGGAACAGGCGAACTTC	CASSQDIWEQANF
TRBV20-1	TRBD1	many	TRBJ1-2	TGCAGTGCTAGGCCGGGACAGGGTTTTGGGGCCTATGGCTACACCTTC	CSARPGQGFGAYGYTF
TRBV7-2	NA	few	TRBJ1-2	TGTGCCAGCAGCTCCTCAGGGACCATCGACTATGGCTACACCTTC	CASSSSGTIDYGYTF
TRBV15	NA	many	TRBJ1-1	TGTGCCACCAGCAGAGATCGTCCGGCAGTCGAAGAAGAAGCTTTCTTT	CATSRDRPAVEEEAFF
TRBV15	NA	NA	TRBJ2-1	TGTGCCACCAGCAACTTCCCCTACAATGAGCAGTTCTTC	CATSNFPYNEQFF
TRBV21-1	NA	many	TRBJ1-1	TGTGCCAGCAGGAGCACCTCGAACACTGAAGCTTTCTTT	CASRSTSNTEAFF
TRBV5-1	NA	many	TRBJ2-1	TGCGCCAGCAGCTACGTTTTGCGGGGAGAAGAGCAGTTCTTC	CASSYVLRGEEQFF
TRBV20-1	NA	many	TRBJ1-2	TGCAGTGCTAGGTGGCTCCTCTATGGCTACACCTTC	CSARWLLYGYTF
TRBV7-8	NA	few	TRBJ1-5	TGTGCCAGCAGCTTTTACCTTCCTGTGACAGCTTCTGAAAAGGGGCGGCCCCAGCATTTT	CASSFYLPVTASEKGRPQHF